This TCR beta chain comes out of a study of CD4+ T cells in melanoma. This table comes from immunoSEQ multiplex PCR, and its TCRdb copy is limited to in-frame clones, with some not included. This table holds roughly 120,000 clones, around 93% found once. V lost 3 bases, J lost 9 bases, and 10 bases stayed unmatched. Germline lookup yields CDR1 SGHVS and CDR2 FNYEAQ. This CDR3 comprises 14 residues. The chain carries TRBV7-6 and TRBJ2-7; 8 bases line up with TRBD1. The TCR comes from a human donor with melanoma. Sequencing used peripheral blood. The CDR3 loop reads CASSLGQAGQRQYF. The CDR3 bases are TGTGCCAGCAGCTTGGGACAGGCGGGCCAACGGCAGTACTTC.